The 32 T cell receptor beta chains in this list originate from one sample, sequenced in a study of CD8+CD57+ T cells in acquired aplastic anemia. CDR3 and TCR beta VDJ profiling relied on a genomic DNA template. Each CDR3 protein is one row after TCRdb ran MiXCR on the reads. Of 200,000 or so distinct CDR3 sequences listed, 50% to 75% are singletons. The sample consisted of sorted CD4+, CD8+, or CD8+CD57+ T cells (not recorded which) from PBMCs. All receptors come from a human donor with severe aplastic anemia or a healthy control (not recorded which).

V is TRBV6-1 and J is TRBJ2-2; D possibly matches TRBD1 or TRBD2 (5 bases each). Trimming stripped 8 bases from V and 4 bases from J, with 8 bases between. This CDR3 has 12 amino acids. Germline-derived CDR1 and CDR2 are MNHNS and SASEGT. The CDR3 region has the DNA TGTGCCAGCGGGACGTCCACCGGGGAGCTGTTTTTT. Encoded protein: CASGTSTGELFF.

The rearrangement joins TRBV2 to TRBJ2-7; D unclear. Trimming left V 7 bases short and J 2 bases short, with 15 bases between. Per the germline V gene, CDR1 is SNHLY and CDR2 is FYNNEI. The CDR3 is made up of 14 amino acids. CDR3 loop: CASTDSGGTYEQYF. CDR3 nucleotide sequence: TGTGCCAGCACCGACTCGGGTGGGACCTACGAGCAGTACTTC.

The genes are TRBV19 and TRBJ2-7, with 8 bases aligning to TRBD2. This CDR3 is 12 amino acids long. Trimming removed 9 bases from V and 9 bases from J; junction bases left unmatched: 10. From germline, CDR1 is LNHDA and CDR2 SQIVND (reference sequence). CDR3 region: CASSPGGSGQYF. CDR3 in DNA: TGTGCCAGCAGCCCGGGAGGGAGTGGGCAGTACTTC.

The chain couples TRBV27 to TRBJ1-5; no clear D. Germline V CDR1 and CDR2: MNHEY, SMNVEV (reference sequence). This CDR3 has 15 amino acids. The V end was cut by 1 base, the J end by 0 bases, with 7 bases between. The CDR3 bases are TGTGCCAGCAGTTTATTGAGAAATAGCAATCAGCCCCAGCATTTT. The encoded protein is CASSLLRNSNQPQHF.

The chain employs TRBV11-2 and TRBJ2-4; D is ambiguous. CDR3 length equals 12 residues. V was clipped by 5 bases and J by 7 bases, with 9 bases between them. Germline CDR1 SGHAT, CDR2 FQNNGV. The CDR3 is CASSHWWNIQYF. DNA for the CDR3: TGTGCCAGCAGCCACTGGTGGAACATTCAGTACTTC. Combining the CDR3 with reference TRBV11-2 and TRBJ2-4 gives the whole variable domain EAGVAQSPRYKIIEKRQSVAFWCNPISGHATLYWYQQILGQGPKLLIQFQNNGVVDDSQLPKDRFSAERLKGVDSTLKIQPAKLEDSAVYLCASSHWWNIQYFGAGTRLSVL.

V is TRBV9 and J is TRBJ1-2; 7 bases line up with TRBD1. Germline V CDR1 and CDR2: SGDLS, YYNGEE. V shed 3 bases, J shed 1 base, and the junction held 6 bases outside the gene matches. The CDR3 totals 15 residues. CDR3: CASSAWAGGNYGYTF. CDR3 coding DNA: TGTGCCAGCAGCGCGTGGGCAGGGGGTAACTATGGCTACACCTTC.

The genes are TRBV12-3 or TRBV12-4 and TRBJ2-1; 10 nucleotides agree with TRBD2. Trimming took 8 bases from V and 7 from J; bases not matched to a gene: 11. The CDR3 runs 15 residues. The chain's CDR3 is CASPPVALAGNEQFF. CDR3 sequence (DNA): TGTGCCAGCCCCCCGGTGGCACTAGCGGGGAATGAGCAGTTCTTC.

The table lists this clonotype with many counts. V and J are TRBV7-3 and TRBJ2-6; no clear D. V dropped 5 bases and J dropped 0 bases, with 5 bases sitting between them. This CDR3 has 14 residues. From germline, CDR1 is SGHTA and CDR2 FQGTGA. In DNA form, the CDR3 reads TGTGCCAGCAGCGATACCTCTGGGGCCAACGTCCTGACTTTC. Protein sequence: CASSDTSGANVLTF.

Details on this clonotype: One base away lies a much larger clone, so this may be a sequencing read error. This chain uses TRBV4-3 with TRBJ2-4, with D uncertain. The CDR3 length is 15 residues. From germline, CDR1 is LGHNA and CDR2 YSLEER. The CDR3: CASSQDWAEQNIKYF. In DNA, the CDR3 is TGCGCCAGCAGCCAAGATTGGGCAGAGCAAAACATTAAGTACTTC.

In its sample, this clonotype was seen many times. This chain joins TRBV12-3 or TRBV12-4 and TRBJ1-1; maybe TRBD1 (6 bases). Deletions cut 8 bases from V and 3 bases from J, with 13 bases between. There are 13 residues in the CDR3. For the CDR3, the DNA is TGTGCCAGCGGGGGCTCTTTACACACTGAAGCTTTCTTT. This codes for CASGGSLHTEAFF.

The CDR3 spells CSAVDRAYTEAFF. CDR3 DNA sequence: TGCAGTGCGGTCGACAGGGCGTACACTGAAGCTTTCTTT. The chain uses TRBV20-1 and TRBJ1-1; TRBD1 matches 7 bases. Germline CDR1 is DFQATT and CDR2 is SNEGSKA (reference sequence). The CDR3 sequence is 13 residues long. The trim removed 6 bases at V and 3 bases at J, leaving 7 bases unmatched.

The chain joins TRBV19 to TRBJ1-6; D ambiguous. The CDR3 is 14 amino acids. In germline, CDR1 is LNHDA, CDR2 SQIVND (reference sequence). The V and J ends lost 3 bases and 9 bases respectively, with 12 bases between them. In DNA, the CDR3 is TGTGCCAGTAGTATGTCGTCGCCAACTTCACCCCTCCACTTT. Encoded protein: CASSMSSPTSPLHF.

The CDR3 coding sequence is TGCGGTCCGCGAAGCGTTAGCGGAACTAGCACAGATACGCAGTATTTT. Translated, it gives CGPRSVSGTSTDTQYF. The rearrangement joins TRBV20-1 to TRBJ2-3; D might be TRBD2 (6 bases). Germline CDR1 DFQATT, CDR2 SNEGSKA (reference sequence). This CDR3 contains 16 residues.

This chain joins TRBV7-9 and TRBJ2-1; no clear D gene. V was trimmed by 3 bases and J by 0 bases, leaving 6 bases between them. CDR3 length equals 14 residues. Germline-derived CDR1 and CDR2 are SEHNR and FQNEAQ (reference sequence). The CDR3 sequence: CASSFQSSYNEQFF. The CDR3 coding sequence is TGTGCCAGCAGCTTCCAGAGCTCCTACAATGAGCAGTTCTTC.

In its sample, this clonotype was seen many times. V usage is TRBV9 and J usage is TRBJ2-3; D is possibly TRBD1 or TRBD2 (6 bases each). In germline, CDR1 is SGDLS, CDR2 YYNGEE. The CDR3 extends over 15 amino acids. V was clipped by 0 bases and J by 2 bases, with 10 bases between them. The CDR3 loop is CASSVAGADTDTQYF. The CDR3 DNA sequence: TGTGCCAGCAGCGTAGCGGGGGCGGACACAGATACGCAGTATTTT. Filled out from reference TRBV9 and TRBJ2-3, the complete variable domain reads DSGVTQTPKHLITATGQRVTLRCSPRSGDLSVYWYQQSLDQGLQFLIQYYNGEERAKGNILERFSAQQFPDLHSELNLSSLELGDSALYFCASSVAGADTDTQYFGPGTRLTVL.

The rearrangement joins TRBV14 to TRBJ2-7; 9 bases fit TRBD1. This CDR3 is 15 amino acids long. The trim removed 5 bases at V and 2 bases at J, leaving 7 bases unmatched. CDR1 and CDR2 from the germline V gene are SGHDN and FVKESK. The CDR3 spells CASSSKDRGAYEQYF. In nucleotides, the CDR3 is TGTGCCAGCAGCTCTAAGGACAGGGGAGCCTACGAGCAGTACTTC.

The V and J genes are TRBV5-1 and TRBJ2-2; D possibly uses TRBD1 or TRBD2 (6 bases each). V lost 1 base to trimming and J lost 4 bases, with 11 bases between them. Germline V gene lookup returns CDR1 SGHRS and CDR2 YFSETQ. The CDR3 consists of 15 residues. CDR3: CASSLRGHGTGELFF. The CDR3 nucleotides are TGCGCCAGCAGCTTGCGGGGGCACGGCACCGGGGAGCTGTTTTTT.

J is TRBJ2-7 and V is TRBV19; D perhaps matches TRBD2 (5 bases). The V end lost 9 bases, the J end lost 5 bases, and 17 bases lay between the germline ends. The germline CDR1 and CDR2 sequences are LNHDA and SQIVND (reference sequence). The CDR3 runs 13 residues. The CDR3 protein is CASSPLGVDEQYF. The CDR3 DNA reads TGTGCCAGCAGCCCCCTCGGGGTGGACGAGCAGTACTTC.

The rearrangement uses TRBV12-3 or TRBV12-4 and TRBJ2-7; TRBD1 matches 7 bases. Losses at the gene ends were 2 bases for V and 0 bases for J; bases not matched to a gene: 4. CDR3 size: 15 residues. The DNA for the CDR3 is TGTGCCAGCAGTTTAAGGGGGCGGACCTCCTACGAGCAGTACTTC. It specifies CASSLRGRTSYEQYF.

For this clonotype: This may arise from a read error, as a much more abundant clone is one base away. CDR3 nucleotides: TGCGTCAGCAGCCAAGAGTCAGTTAATCAGCCCCAGCATTTT. Translated: CVSSQESVNQPQHF. The rearrangement uses TRBV4-1 and TRBJ1-5; D remains unclear. Germline V lookup: CDR1 MGHRA, CDR2 YSYEKL. The CDR3 runs to 14 residues.

The chain has TRBV15 and TRBJ2-3; D remains unclear. The CDR3 contains 12 residues. Germline V gene sequence: CDR1 LNHNV, CDR2 YYDKDF (reference sequence). Trimming removed 8 bases at V and 0 bases at J, with 6 bases between. The CDR3 region has the DNA TGTGCCACCTGGGCGAGCACAGATACGCAGTATTTT. Its translation: CATWASTDTQYF.

V gene TRBV7-8 combines with J gene TRBJ1-2; 9 bases align to TRBD1. CDR1 SGHVS and CDR2 FQNEAQ come from the germline V gene. The CDR3 length is 14 residues. The trim removed 1 base at V and 4 bases at J, leaving 1 base unmatched. The CDR3 nucleotides read TGTGCCAGCAGCTTAGGACAGGGGGGCTATGGCTACACCTTC. The encoded protein is CASSLGQGGYGYTF.

With respect to this clonotype: The junction shows a germline mismatch at one end, possibly a read error. CDR3 loop: CASSLEGGNTIYF. In DNA, the CDR3 is TGTGCTAGCAGCTTAGAAGGTGGGAACACCATATATTTT. This sequence joins TRBV7-7 and TRBJ1-3; D remains unclear. This CDR3 region has 13 residues. The V gene's germline CDR1 is SSHAT and CDR2 FNYEAQ (reference sequence).

This clonotype has a handful of counts. V usage is TRBV29-1 and J usage is TRBJ1-2; D call uncertain. The CDR3 consists of 14 residues. Trimming removed 4 bases from V and 2 bases from J, with 14 bases in between. Per germline, CDR1 SQVTM and CDR2 ANQGSEA. Written as DNA, the CDR3 is TGCAGCGTTGTCGAGTCAGGACTGAACTATGGCTACACCTTC. Amino acid sequence: CSVVESGLNYGYTF.

This clonotype came up many times. This chain uses TRBV5-8 with TRBJ1-6; the match to TRBD1 covers 8 bases. V dropped 3 bases and J dropped 9; count of bases not matched to a gene: 5. This CDR3 region has 14 residues. CDR1 and CDR2 (germline): SGHTS, YDEGEE. CDR3 in amino acids: CASSSGQGFSPLHF. The CDR3 DNA reads TGTGCCAGCAGCTCAGGACAGGGTTTTTCACCCCTCCACTTT.

Comment on this clonotype: One end of the junction does not line up with germline, which may come from a read error. The chain is built from TRBV15 and TRBJ2-1, with unresolved D. Germline CDR1 reads LNHNV; CDR2 reads YYDKDF (reference sequence). The CDR3 sequence is 15 residues long. The CDR3 is CATIRDRILTGEQFF. CDR3 bases: TGTGCCACCATCAGAGATAGGATACTGACGGGTGAGCAGTTCTTC.

This clonotype appeared many times. The V gene is TRBV4-1, the J gene TRBJ1-3; a possible D gene is TRBD1 (6 bases). Trimming shortened V by 1 base and J by 2 bases, and 12 bases separated the two germline ends. Per the germline V gene, CDR1 is MGHRA and CDR2 is YSYEKL. The CDR3 extends over 16 amino acids. CDR3 residues: CASSQAFSGAGNTIYF. The CDR3 nucleotides are TGCGCCAGCAGCCAAGCATTCTCAGGGGCTGGAAACACCATATATTTT.

The chain combines TRBV29-1 with TRBJ2-7; D remains unclear. Trimming left V 4 bases short and J 3 bases short, with 13 bases between. The CDR3 totals 13 residues. Germline V gene sequence: CDR1 SQVTM, CDR2 ANQGSEA. The CDR3 DNA reads as TGCAGCGTTGTAGGTCAGTGGAACTACGAGCAGTACTTC. Its protein is CSVVGQWNYEQYF.

The CDR3 reads CASSLARVGRGPTYEQYF. The CDR3, as DNA: TGTGCCAGCAGCTTAGCCCGCGTCGGCAGGGGGCCAACCTACGAGCAGTACTTC. The chain recombines TRBV7-2 with TRBJ2-7; 8 bases are shared with TRBD1. This CDR3 comprises 18 residues. V shed 0 bases, J shed 2 bases, and the junction held 12 bases outside the gene matches. Germline V gives CDR1 SGHTA, CDR2 FQGNSA.

The chain links TRBV3-1 to TRBJ2-7; D is possibly TRBD2 (5 bases). The CDR3 runs 14 residues. Trimming removed 4 bases at V and 0 bases at J, with 10 bases between. Germline V gives CDR1 LGHDT, CDR2 YNNKEL (reference sequence). CDR3 in DNA: TGTGCCAGCAGCCGAGAGGGTTACTCCTACGAGCAGTACTTC. Translation: CASSREGYSYEQYF.

The chain carries TRBV7-9 and TRBJ2-7, with D possibly being TRBD1 (6 bases). The germline V and J ends were trimmed by 3 bases and 5 bases, with 8 bases remaining between them. CDR1 and CDR2 from the germline V gene are SEHNR and FQNEAQ (reference sequence). The CDR3 totals 12 residues. The CDR3: CASSLRDNEQYF. The CDR3 region has the DNA TGTGCCAGCAGCTTGAGGGACAACGAGCAGTACTTC.

The V and J genes are TRBV20-1 and TRBJ1-2; D gene ambiguous. Germline lookup yields CDR1 DFQATT and CDR2 SNEGSKA (reference sequence). The CDR3 loop spans 13 amino acids. Trimming pared 6 bases from V and 0 bases from J, leaving 11 bases between. CDR3 sequence: CSARSPTNYGYTF. The CDR3 nucleotides are TGCAGTGCAAGATCGCCGACTAACTATGGCTACACCTTC.